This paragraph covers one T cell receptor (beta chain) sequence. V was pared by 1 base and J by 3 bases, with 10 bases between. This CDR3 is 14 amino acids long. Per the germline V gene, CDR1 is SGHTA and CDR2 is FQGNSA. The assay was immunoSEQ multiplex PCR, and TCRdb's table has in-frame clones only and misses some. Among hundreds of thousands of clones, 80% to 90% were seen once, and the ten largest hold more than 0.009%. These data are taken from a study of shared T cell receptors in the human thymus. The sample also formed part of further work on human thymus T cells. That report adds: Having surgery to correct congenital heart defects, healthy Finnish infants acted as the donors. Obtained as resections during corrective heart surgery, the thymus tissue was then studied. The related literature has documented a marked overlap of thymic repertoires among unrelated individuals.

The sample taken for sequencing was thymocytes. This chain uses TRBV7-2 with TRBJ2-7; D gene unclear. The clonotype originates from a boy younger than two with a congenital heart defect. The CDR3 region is CASSLVGQDYEQYF. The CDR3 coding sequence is TGTGCCAGCAGCTTAGTTGGGCAGGACTACGAGCAGTACTTC.